The source of this T cell receptor beta chain is a study of cytomegalovirus exposure and HLA in healthy donors. Whole-study findings and limits: Beyond CMV serostatus, there was no information to go on about immune exposure.

In the PCR, 60 Vbeta and 13 Jbeta primers were used. Profiling relied on immunoSEQ multiplex PCR, and the TCRdb table lists in-frame clones only, not all of them. Of 100,000 or so clones in the sample, approximately 78% are singletons; the top ten hold roughly 1.5%. This CDR3 contains 14 residues. Germline V lookup: CDR1 MNHEY, CDR2 SMNVEV (reference sequence). The ends were cut back, 4 bases at V and 1 base at J, with 8 bases in the middle. With respect to this clone: Antigen: not known.

The sequenced material came from PBMCs. The chain uses TRBV27 and TRBJ1-5; D not resolved. The receptor comes from a man aged 40-49 years in good health and CMV-seronegative. In DNA, the CDR3 is TGTGCCAGCAGTTCACCGGGGAGCAATCAGCCCCAGCATTTT. Its protein is CASSSPGSNQPQHF.